This T cell receptor beta chain stems from a study of T-cell memory formation after mild COVID-19. This clonotype showed up just a few times. TCRdb recomputed calls from the 5' RACE reads with MiXCR, one row per CDR3 protein. The sample includes around 90,000 distinct CDR3 sequences, about 12% of them seen just once. This TCR was recovered from an adult woman who had mild COVID-19 (a few samples of this study predate the infection). Cell type and time point are not known. Source material: PBMCs or a T cell subset sorted from them (not recorded which).

The CDR3 loop reads CAWRTQGTEAFF. The CDR3 region has the DNA TGTGCCTGGAGGACTCAAGGGACTGAAGCTTTCTTT. The chain recombines TRBV30 with TRBJ1-1; D remains unclear. V was trimmed by 3 bases and J by 5 bases, leaving 10 bases between them. This CDR3 is built from 12 residues. Germline assignment: CDR1 GTSNPN and CDR2 SVGIG (reference sequence).